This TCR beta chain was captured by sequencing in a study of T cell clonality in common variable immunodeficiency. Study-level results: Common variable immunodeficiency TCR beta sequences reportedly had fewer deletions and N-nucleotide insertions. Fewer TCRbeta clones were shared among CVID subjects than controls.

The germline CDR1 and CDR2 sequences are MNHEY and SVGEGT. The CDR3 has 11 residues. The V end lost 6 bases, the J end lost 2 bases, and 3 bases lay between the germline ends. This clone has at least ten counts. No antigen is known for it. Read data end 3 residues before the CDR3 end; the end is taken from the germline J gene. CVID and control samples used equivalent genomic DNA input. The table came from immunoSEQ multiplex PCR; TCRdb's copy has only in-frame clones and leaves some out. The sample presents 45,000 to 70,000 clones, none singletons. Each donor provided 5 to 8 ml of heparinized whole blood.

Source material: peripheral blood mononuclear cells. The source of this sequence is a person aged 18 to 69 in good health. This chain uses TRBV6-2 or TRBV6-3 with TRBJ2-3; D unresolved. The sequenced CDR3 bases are TGTGCCAGCAGACACACAGATACG. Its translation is CASRHTDT. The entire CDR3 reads CASRHTDTQYF.